One and the same sample provided the 7 T cell receptor beta chains below, sequenced in a study of response to subunit inactivated influenza vaccine. One entry per CDR3 protein results from TCRdb running MiXCR on the RT-PCR reads. Altogether about 700,000 distinct CDR3 sequences are present, around 16% being singletons, with the ten largest covering roughly 11%. The starting material was PBMCs from blood, obtained about 11 days after vaccination. The receptors were gathered from a man in his fifties who received an inactivated influenza vaccine.

This chain connects TRBV6-2 or TRBV6-3 to TRBJ2-5, with 12 nucleotides matching TRBD1. CDR1 and CDR2 from the germline V gene are MNHEY and SVGEGT. The V segment lost 8 bases and the J segment 6 bases; nucleotides outside the gene matches: 7. The CDR3 has 14 amino acids. CDR3: CASEGQGAFKTQYF. CDR3 DNA: TGTGCCAGCGAGGGACAGGGGGCATTTAAGACCCAGTACTTC.

This clonotype appeared many times. The rearrangement links TRBV5-1 to TRBJ2-3; possible D gene TRBD1, 5 bases. The CDR3 runs 14 residues. From germline, CDR1 is SGHRS and CDR2 YFSETQ. The V gene lost 0 bases and the J gene lost 3 bases, with 8 bases spanning the gap. CDR3 sequence (DNA): TGCGCCAGCAGCTTGGCCAGGGCGACAGATACGCAGTATTTT. Protein sequence: CASSLARATDTQYF.

This clonotype was detected ten times or more. CDR3 in amino acids: CASSVWGGNTGELFF. The DNA for the CDR3 is TGTGCCAGCAGCGTGTGGGGGGGGAACACCGGGGAGCTGTTTTTT. This sequence joins TRBV7-2 and TRBJ2-2; 7 bases map to TRBD2. This CDR3 region has 15 residues. Trimming at V came to 5 bases and at J to 1 base, leaving 4 bases not matched to a gene. Germline V CDR1 and CDR2: SGHTA, FQGNSA.

The chain joins TRBV11-3 to TRBJ2-1; 7 bases are a match to TRBD2. With V trimmed by 5 bases and J by 7 bases, 11 bases remained unmatched. Germline-derived CDR1 and CDR2 are SGHNT and YENEEA. The CDR3 covers 15 residues. This CDR3 reads CASSRRISGLNEQFF. The DNA of the CDR3 is TGTGCCAGCAGCCGTCGTATTAGCGGGTTAAATGAGCAGTTCTTC.

This clonotype was detected a few times. The J gene is TRBJ2-7, the V gene TRBV6-1; a weak D match, TRBD1 (6 bases). Germline assignment: CDR1 MNHNS and CDR2 SASEGT. Trimming left V 5 bases short and J 2 bases short, with 13 bases between. The CDR3 is 14 amino acids. CDR3 DNA: TGTGCCAGCAGTCTGACTAAGGGGGCCTACGAGCAGTACTTC. It codes for CASSLTKGAYEQYF.

The chain combines TRBV11-2 with TRBJ2-6; 8 bases are shared with TRBD2. Germline assignment: CDR1 SGHAT and CDR2 FQNNGV. This CDR3 contains 17 residues. V was pared by 3 bases and J by 0 bases, with 4 bases of the junction left unmatched. CDR3 coding DNA: TGTGCCAGCAGCTTGCGGGGGGTCCTCTCTGGGGCCAACGTCCTGACTTTC. Its protein is CASSLRGVLSGANVLTF.

V gene TRBV12-3 or TRBV12-4 combines with J gene TRBJ2-3; 8 positions match TRBD1. V gave up 5 bases and J gave up 1 base; unmatched junction bases: 5. The CDR3 contains 15 residues. The CDR3 nucleotides are TGTGCCAGCAGTGCAGGGGGCGAGGGCACAGATACGCAGTATTTT. Its translation: CASSAGGEGTDTQYF.